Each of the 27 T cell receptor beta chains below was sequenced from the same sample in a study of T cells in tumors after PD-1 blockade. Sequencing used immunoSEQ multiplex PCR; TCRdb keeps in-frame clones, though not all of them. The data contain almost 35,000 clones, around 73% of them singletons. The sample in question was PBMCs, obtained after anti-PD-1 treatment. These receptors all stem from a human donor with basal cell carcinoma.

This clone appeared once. CDR3 sequence (DNA): TGTGCCAGCAGCCCCCACCAGCGGGGCCTCTCCTACAATGAGCAGTTCTTC. Translating gives CASSPHQRGLSYNEQFF. V gene TRBV7-8 combines with J gene TRBJ2-1; TRBD2 matches at 7 bases. Germline CDR1 is SGHVS and CDR2 is FQNEAQ. J gave up 0 bases and V 5 bases, and 10 bases lay outside the gene matches. This CDR3 contains 17 residues.

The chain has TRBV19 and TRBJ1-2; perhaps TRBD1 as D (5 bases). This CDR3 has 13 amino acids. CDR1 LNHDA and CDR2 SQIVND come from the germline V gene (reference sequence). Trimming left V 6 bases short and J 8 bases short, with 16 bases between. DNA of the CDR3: TGTGCCAGTAGCGGGCAGGGCCCCCGAGGCTACACCTTC. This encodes CASSGQGPRGYTF.

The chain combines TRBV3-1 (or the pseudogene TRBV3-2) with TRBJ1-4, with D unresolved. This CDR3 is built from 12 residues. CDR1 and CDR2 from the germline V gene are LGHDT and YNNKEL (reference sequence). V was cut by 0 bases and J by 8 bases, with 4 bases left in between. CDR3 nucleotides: TGTGCCAGCAGCCAAGAGGGAGAAAAACTGTTTTTT. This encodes CASSQEGEKLFF.

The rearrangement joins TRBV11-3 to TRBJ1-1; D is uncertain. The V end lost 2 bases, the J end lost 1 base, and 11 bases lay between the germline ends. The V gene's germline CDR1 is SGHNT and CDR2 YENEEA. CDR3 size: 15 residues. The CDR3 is CASSLSEGRNTEAFF. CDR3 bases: TGTGCCAGCAGCTTATCGGAAGGGAGGAACACTGAAGCTTTCTTT.

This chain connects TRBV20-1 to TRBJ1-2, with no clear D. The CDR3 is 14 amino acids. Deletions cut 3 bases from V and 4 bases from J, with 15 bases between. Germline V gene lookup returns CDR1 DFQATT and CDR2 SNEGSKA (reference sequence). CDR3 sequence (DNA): TGCAGTGCTAGTCCTCGGAAGGTACTCTATGGCTACACCTTC. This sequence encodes CSASPRKVLYGYTF.

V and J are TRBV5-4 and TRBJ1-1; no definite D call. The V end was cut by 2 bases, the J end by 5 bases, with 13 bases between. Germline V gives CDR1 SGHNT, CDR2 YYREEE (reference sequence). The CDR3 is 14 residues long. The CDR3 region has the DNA TGTGCCAGCAGCTTCGGTCAGTCTGCGACTGAAGCTTTCTTT. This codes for CASSFGQSATEAFF.

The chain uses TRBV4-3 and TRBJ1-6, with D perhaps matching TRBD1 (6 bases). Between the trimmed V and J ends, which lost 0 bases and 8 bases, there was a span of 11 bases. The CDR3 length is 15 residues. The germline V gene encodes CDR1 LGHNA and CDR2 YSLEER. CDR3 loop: CASSQETGGHSPLHF. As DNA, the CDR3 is TGCGCCAGCAGCCAAGAGACAGGCGGGCATTCACCCCTCCACTTT.

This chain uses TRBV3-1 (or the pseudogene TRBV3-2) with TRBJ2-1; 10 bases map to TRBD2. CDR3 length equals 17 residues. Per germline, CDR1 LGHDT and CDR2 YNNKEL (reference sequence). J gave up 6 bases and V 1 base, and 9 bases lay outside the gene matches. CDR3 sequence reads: CASSQALAGVWGNEQFF. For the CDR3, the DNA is TGTGCCAGCAGCCAAGCCCTAGCGGGGGTATGGGGCAATGAGCAGTTCTTC.

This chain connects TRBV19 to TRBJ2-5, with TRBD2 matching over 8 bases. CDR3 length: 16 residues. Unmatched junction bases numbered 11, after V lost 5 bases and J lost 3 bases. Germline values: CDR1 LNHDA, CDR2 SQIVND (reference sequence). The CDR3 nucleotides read TGTGCCAGTAGTGGCCTATCAGCGGGGGATAAAGAGACCCAGTACTTC. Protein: CASSGLSAGDKETQYF.

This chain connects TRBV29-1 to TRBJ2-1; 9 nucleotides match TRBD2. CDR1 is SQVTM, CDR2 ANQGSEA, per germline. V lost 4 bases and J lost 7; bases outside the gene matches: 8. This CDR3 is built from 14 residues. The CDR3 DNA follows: TGCAGCGTTGGGTGGCTAGCGGGAAAGAATGAGCAGTTCTTC. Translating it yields CSVGWLAGKNEQFF.

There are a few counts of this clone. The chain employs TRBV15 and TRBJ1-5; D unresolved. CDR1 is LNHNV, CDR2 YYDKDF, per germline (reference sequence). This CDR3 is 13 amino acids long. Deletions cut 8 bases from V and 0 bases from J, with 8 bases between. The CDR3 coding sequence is TGTGCCACCCGCAAGAATAGCAATCAGCCCCAGCATTTT. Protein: CATRKNSNQPQHF. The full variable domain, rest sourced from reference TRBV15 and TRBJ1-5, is DAMVIQNPRYQVTQFGKPVTLSCSQTLNHNVMYWYQQKSSQAPKLLFHYYDKDFNNEADTPDNFQSRRPNTSFCFLDIRSPGLGDTAMYLCATRKNSNQPQHFGDGTRLSIL.

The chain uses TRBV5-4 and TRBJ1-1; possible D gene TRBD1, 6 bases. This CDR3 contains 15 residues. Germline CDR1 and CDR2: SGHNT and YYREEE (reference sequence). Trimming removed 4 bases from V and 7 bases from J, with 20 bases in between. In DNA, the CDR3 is TGTGCCAGCAGCCGCGATCCCTCACAGGGTAGTGAAGCTTTCTTT. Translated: CASSRDPSQGSEAFF.

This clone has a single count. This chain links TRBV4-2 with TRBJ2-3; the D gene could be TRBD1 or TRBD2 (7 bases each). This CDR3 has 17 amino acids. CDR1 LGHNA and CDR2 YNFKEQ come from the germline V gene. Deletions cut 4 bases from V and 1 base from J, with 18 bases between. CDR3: CASSLKGAAGGTDTQYF. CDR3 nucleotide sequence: TGTGCCAGCAGCCTCAAGGGGGCGGCGGGGGGCACAGATACGCAGTATTTT.

The CDR3 DNA follows: TGTGCCAGCAGTCGACAGGGCGGCTATGGCTACACCTTC. Protein sequence: CASSRQGGYGYTF. The V call is TRBV7-9, the J call TRBJ1-2; the match to TRBD1 covers 7 bases. The V gene's germline CDR1 is SEHNR and CDR2 FQNEAQ (reference sequence). With 6 bases clipped from V and 4 bases from J, the junction kept 5 bases outside the gene matches. The CDR3 extends over 13 amino acids. Variable domain in full (rest from reference TRBV7-9 and TRBJ1-2): DTGVSQNPRHKITKRGQNVTFRCDPISEHNRLYWYRQTLGQGPEFLTYFQNEAQLEKSRLLSDRFSAERPKGSFSTLEIQRTEQGDSAMYLCASSRQGGYGYTFGSGTRLTVV.

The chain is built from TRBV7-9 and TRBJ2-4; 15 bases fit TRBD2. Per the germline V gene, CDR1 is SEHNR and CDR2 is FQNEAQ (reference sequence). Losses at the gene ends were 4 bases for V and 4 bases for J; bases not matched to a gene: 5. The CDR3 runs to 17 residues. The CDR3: CASSSGLAGGMKNIQYF. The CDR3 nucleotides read TGTGCCAGCAGCTCCGGACTAGCGGGAGGGATGAAAAACATTCAGTACTTC.

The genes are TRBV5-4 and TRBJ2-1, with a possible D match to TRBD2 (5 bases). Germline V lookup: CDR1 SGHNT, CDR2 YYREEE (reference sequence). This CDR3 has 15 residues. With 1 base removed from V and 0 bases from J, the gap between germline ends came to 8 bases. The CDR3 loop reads CASSLSGSSYNEQFF. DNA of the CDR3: TGTGCCAGCAGCTTGTCGGGGTCCTCCTACAATGAGCAGTTCTTC.

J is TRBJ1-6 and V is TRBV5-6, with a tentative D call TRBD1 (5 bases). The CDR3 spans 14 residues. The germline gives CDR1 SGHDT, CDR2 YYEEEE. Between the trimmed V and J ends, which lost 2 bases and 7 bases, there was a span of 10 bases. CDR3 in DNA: TGTGCCAGCAGCTTCGAGACAGCCAATTCACCCCTCCACTTT. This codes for CASSFETANSPLHF.

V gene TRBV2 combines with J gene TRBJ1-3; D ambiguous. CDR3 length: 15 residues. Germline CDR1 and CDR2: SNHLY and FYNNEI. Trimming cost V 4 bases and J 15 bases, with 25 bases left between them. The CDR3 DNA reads TGTGCCAGCAGTGGCGGGCGAGAGATTCTGGAGACACCATATTTT. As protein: CASSGGREILETPYF.

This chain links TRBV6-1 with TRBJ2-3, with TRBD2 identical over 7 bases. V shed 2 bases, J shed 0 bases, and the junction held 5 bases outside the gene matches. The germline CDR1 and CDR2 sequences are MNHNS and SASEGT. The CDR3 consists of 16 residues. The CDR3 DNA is TGTGCCAGCAGTGAACCCCTAGCGGCTAGCACAGATACGCAGTATTTT. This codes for CASSEPLAASTDTQYF.

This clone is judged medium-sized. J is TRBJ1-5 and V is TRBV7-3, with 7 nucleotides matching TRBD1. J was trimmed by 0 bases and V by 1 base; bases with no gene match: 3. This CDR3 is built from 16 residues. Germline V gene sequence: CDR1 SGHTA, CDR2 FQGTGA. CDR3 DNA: TGTGCCAGCAGCTTAAGAGGGGACAGTAGCAATCAGCCCCAGCATTTT. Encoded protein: CASSLRGDSSNQPQHF.

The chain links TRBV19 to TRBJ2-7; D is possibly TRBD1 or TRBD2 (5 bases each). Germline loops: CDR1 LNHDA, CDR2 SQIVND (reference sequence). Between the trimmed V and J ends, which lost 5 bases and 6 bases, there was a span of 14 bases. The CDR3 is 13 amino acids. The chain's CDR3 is CASSLGTNGEQYF. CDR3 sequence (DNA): TGTGCCAGTAGTCTCGGGACGAATGGCGAGCAGTACTTC.

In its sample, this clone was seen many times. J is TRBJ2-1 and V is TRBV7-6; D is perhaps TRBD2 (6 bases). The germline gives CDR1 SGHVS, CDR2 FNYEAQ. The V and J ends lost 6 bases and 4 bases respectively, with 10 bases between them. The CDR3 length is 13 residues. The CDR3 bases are TGTGCCAGCAGAGGGACTTCTTACAATGAGCAGTTCTTC. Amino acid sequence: CASRGTSYNEQFF.

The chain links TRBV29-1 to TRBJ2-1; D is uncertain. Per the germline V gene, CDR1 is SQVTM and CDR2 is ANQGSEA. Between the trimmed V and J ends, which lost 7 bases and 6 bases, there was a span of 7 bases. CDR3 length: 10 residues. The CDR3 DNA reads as TGCAGCGGCTCCATCAATGAGCAGTTCTTC. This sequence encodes CSGSINEQFF.

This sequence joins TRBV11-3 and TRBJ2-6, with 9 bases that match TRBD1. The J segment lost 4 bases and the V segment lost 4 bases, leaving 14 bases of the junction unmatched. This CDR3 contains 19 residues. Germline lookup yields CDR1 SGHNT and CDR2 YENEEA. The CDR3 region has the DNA TGTGCCAGCAGCTCGGGGCCGGGGACAGGGTTTTCGGGGGCCAACGTCCTGACTTTC. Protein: CASSSGPGTGFSGANVLTF.

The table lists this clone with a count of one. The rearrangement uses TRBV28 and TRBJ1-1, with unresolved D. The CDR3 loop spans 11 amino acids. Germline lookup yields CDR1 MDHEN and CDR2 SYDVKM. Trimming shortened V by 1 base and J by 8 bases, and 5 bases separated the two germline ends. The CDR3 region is CASSLLTEAFF. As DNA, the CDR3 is TGTGCCAGCAGTTTATTGACCGAAGCTTTCTTT.

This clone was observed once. CDR3: CASSSSGGQQYF. Here the CDR3 DNA reads TGTGCCAGCAGTTCTAGCGGGGGGCAGCAGTATTTT. The chain employs TRBV2 and TRBJ2-3; 11 nucleotides align to TRBD2. Germline assignment: CDR1 SNHLY and CDR2 FYNNEI. V lost 5 bases and J lost 11; bases outside the gene matches: 3. The CDR3 sequence is 12 residues long.

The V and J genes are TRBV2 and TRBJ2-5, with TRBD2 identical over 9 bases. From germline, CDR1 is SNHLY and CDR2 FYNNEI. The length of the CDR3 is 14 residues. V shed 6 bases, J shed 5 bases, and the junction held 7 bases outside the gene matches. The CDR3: CASRGLAGVETQYF. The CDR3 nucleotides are TGTGCCAGCAGGGGTTTAGCGGGAGTGGAGACCCAGTACTTC.